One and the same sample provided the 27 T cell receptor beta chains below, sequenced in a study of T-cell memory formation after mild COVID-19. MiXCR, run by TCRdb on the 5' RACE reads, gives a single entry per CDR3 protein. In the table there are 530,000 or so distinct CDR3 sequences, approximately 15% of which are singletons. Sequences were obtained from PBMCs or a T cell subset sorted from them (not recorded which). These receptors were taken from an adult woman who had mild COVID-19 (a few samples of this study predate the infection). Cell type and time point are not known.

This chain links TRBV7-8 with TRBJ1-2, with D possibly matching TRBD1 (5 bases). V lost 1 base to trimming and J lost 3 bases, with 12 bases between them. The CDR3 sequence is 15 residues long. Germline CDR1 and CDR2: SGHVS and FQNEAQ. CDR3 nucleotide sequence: TGTGCCAGCAGCTTAGTCGGGTCGACAGACTATGGCTACACCTTC. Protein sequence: CASSLVGSTDYGYTF.

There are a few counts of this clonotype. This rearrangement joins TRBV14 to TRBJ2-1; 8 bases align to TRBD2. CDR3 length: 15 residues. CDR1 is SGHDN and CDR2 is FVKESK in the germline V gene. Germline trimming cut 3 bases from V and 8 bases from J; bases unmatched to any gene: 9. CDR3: CASSQVSGGLDEQFF. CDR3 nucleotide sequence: TGTGCCAGCAGCCAGGTCAGCGGGGGATTGGATGAGCAGTTCTTC.

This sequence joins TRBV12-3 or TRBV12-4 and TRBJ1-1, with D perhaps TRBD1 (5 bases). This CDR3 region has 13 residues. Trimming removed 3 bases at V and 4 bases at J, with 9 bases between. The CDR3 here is CASSFAGLTEAFF. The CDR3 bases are TGTGCCAGCAGTTTTGCAGGGCTCACTGAAGCTTTCTTT.

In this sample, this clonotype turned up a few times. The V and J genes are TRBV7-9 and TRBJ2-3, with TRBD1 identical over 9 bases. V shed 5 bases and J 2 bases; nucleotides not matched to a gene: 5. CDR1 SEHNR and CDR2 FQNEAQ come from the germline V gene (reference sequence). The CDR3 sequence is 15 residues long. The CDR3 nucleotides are TGTGCCAGCAGCACCGGGACAGGGAACACAGATACGCAGTATTTT. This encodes CASSTGTGNTDTQYF.

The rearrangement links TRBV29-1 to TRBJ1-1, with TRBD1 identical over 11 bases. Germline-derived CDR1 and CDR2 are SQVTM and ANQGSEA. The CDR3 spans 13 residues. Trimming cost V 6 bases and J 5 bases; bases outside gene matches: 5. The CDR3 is CSVDRGRETEAFF. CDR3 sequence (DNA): TGCAGCGTGGACAGGGGGCGCGAAACTGAAGCTTTCTTT. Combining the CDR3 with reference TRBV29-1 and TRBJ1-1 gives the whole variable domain SAVISQKPSRDICQRGTSLTIQCQVDSQVTMMFWYRQQPGQSLTLIATANQGSEATYESGFVIDKFPISRPNLTFSTLTVSNMSPEDSSIYLCSVDRGRETEAFFGQGTRLTVV.

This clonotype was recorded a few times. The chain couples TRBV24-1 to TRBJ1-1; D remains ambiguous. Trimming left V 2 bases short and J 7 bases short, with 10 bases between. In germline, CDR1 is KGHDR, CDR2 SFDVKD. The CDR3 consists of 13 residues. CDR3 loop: CATSDSGKIEAFF. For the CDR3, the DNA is TGTGCCACCAGTGATTCGGGCAAGATTGAAGCTTTCTTT.

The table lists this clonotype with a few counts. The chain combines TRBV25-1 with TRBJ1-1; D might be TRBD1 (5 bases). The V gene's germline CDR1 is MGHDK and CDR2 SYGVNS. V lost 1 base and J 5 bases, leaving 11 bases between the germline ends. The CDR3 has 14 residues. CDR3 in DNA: TGTGCCAGCAGTGAATTTGGGGACCCTACTGAAGCTTTCTTT. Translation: CASSEFGDPTEAFF.

Written as DNA, the CDR3 is TGTGCCACCAGTGAAGCTGGACGCAATGAGCAGTTCTTC. It specifies CATSEAGRNEQFF. The chain employs TRBV24-1 and TRBJ2-1; no clear D gene. The germline V and J ends were trimmed by 4 bases and 6 bases, with 9 bases remaining between them. This CDR3 comprises 13 residues. CDR1 is KGHDR, CDR2 SFDVKD, per germline.

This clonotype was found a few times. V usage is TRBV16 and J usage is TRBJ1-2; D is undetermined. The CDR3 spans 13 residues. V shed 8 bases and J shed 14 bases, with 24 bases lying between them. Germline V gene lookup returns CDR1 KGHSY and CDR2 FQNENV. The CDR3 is CASGHRGPAGRTF. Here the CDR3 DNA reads TGTGCCAGCGGTCACCGCGGGCCAGCGGGTCGGACCTTC.

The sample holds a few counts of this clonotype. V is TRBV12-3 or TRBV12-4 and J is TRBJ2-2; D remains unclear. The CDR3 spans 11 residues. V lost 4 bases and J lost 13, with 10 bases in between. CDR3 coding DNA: TGTGCCAGCAGTTACATAACAGCGCTGTTTTTT. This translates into CASSYITALFF.

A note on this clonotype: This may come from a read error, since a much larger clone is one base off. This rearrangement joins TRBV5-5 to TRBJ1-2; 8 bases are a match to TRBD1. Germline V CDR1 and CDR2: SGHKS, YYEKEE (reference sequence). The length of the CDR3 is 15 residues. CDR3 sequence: CASSIIPGQDYVYTF. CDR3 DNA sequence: TGTGCCAGCAGCATCATACCGGGACAGGACTATGTCTACACCTTC.

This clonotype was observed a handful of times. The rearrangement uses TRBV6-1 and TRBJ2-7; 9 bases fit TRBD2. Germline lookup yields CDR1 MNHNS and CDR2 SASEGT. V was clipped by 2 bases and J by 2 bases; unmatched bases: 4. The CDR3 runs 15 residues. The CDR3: CASSESPSGAYEQYF. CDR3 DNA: TGTGCCAGCAGTGAATCGCCTAGCGGGGCCTACGAGCAGTACTTC.

The CDR3 loop is CASSFTREAYTEAFF. The CDR3 DNA reads as TGTGCCAGCAGCTTTACCAGGGAAGCGTACACTGAAGCTTTCTTT. The V gene is TRBV5-4, the J gene TRBJ1-1; D may be TRBD1 (5 bases). Germline assignment: CDR1 SGHNT and CDR2 YYREEE (reference sequence). The CDR3 contains 15 residues. The V gene lost 2 bases and the J gene lost 3 bases, with 14 bases spanning the gap. Complete variable domain (other parts from reference TRBV5-4 and TRBJ1-1): ETGVTQSPTHLIKTRGQQVTLRCSSQSGHNTVSWYQQALGQGPQFIFQYYREEENGRGNFPPRFSGLQFPNYSSELNVNALELDDSALYLCASSFTREAYTEAFFGQGTRLTVV.

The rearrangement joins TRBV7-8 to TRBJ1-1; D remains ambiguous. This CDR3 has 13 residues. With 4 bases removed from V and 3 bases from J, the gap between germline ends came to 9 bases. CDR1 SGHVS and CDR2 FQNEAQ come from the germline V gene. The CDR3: CASSSYGDTEAFF. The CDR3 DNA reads TGTGCCAGCAGCTCTTATGGGGACACTGAAGCTTTCTTT.

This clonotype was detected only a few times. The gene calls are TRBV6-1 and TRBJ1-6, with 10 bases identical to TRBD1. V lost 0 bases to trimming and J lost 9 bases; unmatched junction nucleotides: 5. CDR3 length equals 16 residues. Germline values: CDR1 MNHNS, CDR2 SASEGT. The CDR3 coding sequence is TGTGCCAGCAGTGAAGCGTTGGGACAGGGGACTTCACCCCTCCACTTT. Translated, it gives CASSEALGQGTSPLHF.

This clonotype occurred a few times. The CDR3 here is CASSLDPGGNSPLHF. In nucleotides, the CDR3 is TGTGCCAGCAGCTTAGATCCGGGAGGTAATTCACCCCTCCACTTT. The gene calls are TRBV11-2 and TRBJ1-6; D uncertain. Trimming removed 0 bases at V and 6 bases at J, with 9 bases between. CDR3 length: 15 amino acids. Germline V CDR1 and CDR2: SGHAT, FQNNGV. Complete variable domain (other parts from reference TRBV11-2 and TRBJ1-6): EAGVAQSPRYKIIEKRQSVAFWCNPISGHATLYWYQQILGQGPKLLIQFQNNGVVDDSQLPKDRFSAERLKGVDSTLKIQPAKLEDSAVYLCASSLDPGGNSPLHFGNGTRLTVT.

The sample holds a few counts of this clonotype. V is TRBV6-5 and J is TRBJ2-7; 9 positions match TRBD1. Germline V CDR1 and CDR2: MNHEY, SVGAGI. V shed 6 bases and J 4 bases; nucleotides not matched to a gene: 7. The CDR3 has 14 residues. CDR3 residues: CASRPDRGGYEQYF. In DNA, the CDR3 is TGTGCCAGCAGGCCGGACAGGGGAGGGTACGAGCAGTACTTC.

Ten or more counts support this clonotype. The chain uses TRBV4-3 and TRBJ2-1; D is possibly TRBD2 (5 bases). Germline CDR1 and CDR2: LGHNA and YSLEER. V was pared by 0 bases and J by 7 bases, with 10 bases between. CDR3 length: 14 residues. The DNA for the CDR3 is TGCGCCAGCAGCCAAGAAACTAGATTAAATGAGCAGTTCTTC. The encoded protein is CASSQETRLNEQFF.

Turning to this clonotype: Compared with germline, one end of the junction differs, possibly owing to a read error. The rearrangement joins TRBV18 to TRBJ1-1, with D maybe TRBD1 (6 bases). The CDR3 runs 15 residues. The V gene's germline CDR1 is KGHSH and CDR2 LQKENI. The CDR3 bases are TGTGCCAGCCCACCACGGGGACAAGGGAACACTGAAGCTTTCTTT. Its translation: CASPPRGQGNTEAFF.

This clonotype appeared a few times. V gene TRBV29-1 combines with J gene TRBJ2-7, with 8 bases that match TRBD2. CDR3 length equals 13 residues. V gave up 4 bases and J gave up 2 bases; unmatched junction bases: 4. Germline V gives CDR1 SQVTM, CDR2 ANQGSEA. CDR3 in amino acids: CSVVIAGTYEQYF. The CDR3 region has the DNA TGCAGCGTTGTTATAGCGGGGACCTACGAGCAGTACTTC.

The CDR3 region is CASSLNGPFNYGYTF. CDR3 DNA sequence: TGTGCCAGCAGTTTAAACGGGCCGTTTAACTATGGCTACACCTTC. This chain uses TRBV27 with TRBJ1-2, with D unresolved. The CDR3 runs 15 residues. Trimming took 2 bases from V and 1 from J, leaving 11 bases between them. The V gene's germline CDR1 is MNHEY and CDR2 SMNVEV (reference sequence).

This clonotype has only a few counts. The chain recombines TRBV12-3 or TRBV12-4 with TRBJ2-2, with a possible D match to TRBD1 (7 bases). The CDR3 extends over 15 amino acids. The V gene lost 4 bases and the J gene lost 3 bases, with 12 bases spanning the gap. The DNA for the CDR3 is TGTGCCAGCAGTTCAGGGGGGCTAGACACCGGGGAGCTGTTTTTT. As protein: CASSSGGLDTGELFF.

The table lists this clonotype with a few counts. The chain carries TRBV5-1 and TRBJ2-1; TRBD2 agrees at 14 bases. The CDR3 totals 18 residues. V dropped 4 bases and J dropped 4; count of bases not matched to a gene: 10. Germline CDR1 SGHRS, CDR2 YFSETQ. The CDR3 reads CASSLTGTSGGSYNEQFF. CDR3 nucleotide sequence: TGCGCCAGCAGCCTGACCGGGACTAGCGGGGGATCGTACAATGAGCAGTTCTTC.

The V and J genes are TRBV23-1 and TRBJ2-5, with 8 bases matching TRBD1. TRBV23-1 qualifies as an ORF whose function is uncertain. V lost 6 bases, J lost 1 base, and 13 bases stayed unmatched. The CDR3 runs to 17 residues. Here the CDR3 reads CASSPRGTGGFQETQYF. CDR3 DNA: TGCGCCAGCAGCCCCCGGGGTACAGGGGGATTCCAAGAGACCCAGTACTTC.

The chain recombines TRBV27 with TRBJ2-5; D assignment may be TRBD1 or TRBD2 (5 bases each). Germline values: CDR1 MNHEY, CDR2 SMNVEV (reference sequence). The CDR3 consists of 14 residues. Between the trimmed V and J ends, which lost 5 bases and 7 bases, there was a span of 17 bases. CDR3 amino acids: CASSPRALGGTQYF. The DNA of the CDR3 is TGTGCCAGCAGTCCCAGGGCCCTAGGAGGGACCCAGTACTTC.

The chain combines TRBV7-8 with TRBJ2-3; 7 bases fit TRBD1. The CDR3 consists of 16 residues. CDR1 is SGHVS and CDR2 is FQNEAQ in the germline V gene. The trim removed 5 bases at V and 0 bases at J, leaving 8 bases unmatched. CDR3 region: CASSTWDSTSTDTQYF. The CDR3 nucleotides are TGTGCCAGCAGCACCTGGGACAGTACTAGCACAGATACGCAGTATTTT.

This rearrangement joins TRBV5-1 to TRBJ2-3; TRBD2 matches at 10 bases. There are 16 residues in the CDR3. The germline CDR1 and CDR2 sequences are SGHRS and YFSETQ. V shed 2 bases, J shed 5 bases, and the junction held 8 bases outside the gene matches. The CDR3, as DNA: TGCGCCAGCAGCTTTAGGGCTAGCGGGGGACTAGATACGCAGTATTTT. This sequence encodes CASSFRASGGLDTQYF.